This T cell receptor beta chain was identified during a study of liver allograft versus peripheral blood T cells. Across the study: T cell receptor repertoires in transplanted livers were compared with those in recipients' peripheral blood.

TCRdb re-analysed the reads in MiXCR, keeping a single row per CDR3 protein. The sample lists about 2,800 distinct CDR3 sequences, roughly 15% occurring once. General observations from the study: Intragraft liver T cell receptor repertoires reportedly differed from peripheral blood repertoires.

This clonotype is labeled medium-sized (0.01 to 0.1%). Its antigen is not known. Germline CDR1 is SEHNR and CDR2 is FQNEAQ (reference sequence). The V gene lost 1 base and the J gene lost 7 bases, with 7 bases spanning the gap. CDR3 size: 12 residues. The TCR sequence derives from a human patient who had a liver transplant. Some of the T cells might come from the graft donor. This chain joins TRBV7-9 and TRBJ1-1; D is undetermined. CDR3 protein: CASSLGRLEAFF. The CDR3 DNA is TGTGCCAGCAGCTTAGGCCGGCTTGAAGCTTTCTTT.